This TCR beta chain was captured by sequencing in a study of blood T cells in healthy people across ages. CDR3 size: 16 residues. Sample-barcoded 5' priming and a J-beta primer mix drove a second PCR of 7 to 11 cycles. One entry per CDR3 protein, called by TCRdb with MiXCR from the 5' RACE reads. The table lists hundreds of thousands of distinct CDR3 sequences, roughly 60% of them singletons. V and J are TRBV12-3 or TRBV12-4 and TRBJ2-7; possible D gene TRBD1, 5 bases. The J call is uncertain, as TRBJ2-5 better fits the DNA end. The specimen sequenced was blood. This TCR came from a young man in good health. The CDR3 nucleotides are TGTGCCAGCAGTTTTTCCTCAGGGCCAAGTGGAGAGACCCAGTACTTC. As protein: CASSFSSGPSGETQYF.